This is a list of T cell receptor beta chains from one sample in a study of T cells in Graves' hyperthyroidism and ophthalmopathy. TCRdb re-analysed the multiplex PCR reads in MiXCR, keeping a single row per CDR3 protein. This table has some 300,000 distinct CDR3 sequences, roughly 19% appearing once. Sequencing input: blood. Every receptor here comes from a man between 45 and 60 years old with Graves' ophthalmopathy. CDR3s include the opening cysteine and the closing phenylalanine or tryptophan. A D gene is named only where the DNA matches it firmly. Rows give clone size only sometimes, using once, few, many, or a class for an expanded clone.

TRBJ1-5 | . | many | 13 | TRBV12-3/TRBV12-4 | TGTGCCAGCAGTTCCGGTCTGAATCAGCCCCAGCATTTT | CASSSGLNQPQHF
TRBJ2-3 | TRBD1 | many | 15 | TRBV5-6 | TGTGCCAGCAGCTTGGCCCAGGGGGGCACAGATACGCAGTATTTT | CASSLAQGGTDTQYF
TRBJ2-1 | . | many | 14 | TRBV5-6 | TGTGCCAGCAGCTTCGGGACACCTTACAATGAGCAGTTCTTC | CASSFGTPYNEQFF
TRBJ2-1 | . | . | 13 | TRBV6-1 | TGTGCCAGCAGCAAGGGAAGCTACAATGAGCAGTTCTTC | CASSKGSYNEQFF
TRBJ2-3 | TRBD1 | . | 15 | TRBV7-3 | TGTGGCAGCAGCTTAGACAGGGCTCACACAGATACGCAGTATTTT | CGSSLDRAHTDTQYF
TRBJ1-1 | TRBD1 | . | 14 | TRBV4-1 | TGCGTCAGCAGCCAAGATCACAGGGGGACTGAAGCTTTCTTT | CVSSQDHRGTEAFF
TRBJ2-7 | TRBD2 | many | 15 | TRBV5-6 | TGTGCCAGCAGGTCGACGAGACTAGCGACCTACGAGCAGTACTTC | CASRSTRLATYEQYF
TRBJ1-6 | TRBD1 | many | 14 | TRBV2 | TGTGCCAGCAGGCCAAGGACAGGGGATTCACCCCTCCACTTT | CASRPRTGDSPLHF
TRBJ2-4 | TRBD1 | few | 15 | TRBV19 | TGTGCCAGTAGTTCACAGGGGGCAGCCAAAAACATTCAGTACTTC | CASSSQGAAKNIQYF
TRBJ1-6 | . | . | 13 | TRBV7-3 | TGTGCCAGCAGCTTAGGTGTGGGATCACCCCTCCACTTT | CASSLGVGSPLHF